This T cell receptor (beta chain) was sequenced for a study of CD8+ T cells in alopecia areata. RNA extraction and reverse transcription yielded cDNA as sequencing template. Profiled with immunoSEQ multiplex PCR; TCRdb holds only in-frame clones, not every one. The sample carries 3,000 to 4,500 clones, around 70% recorded once. The treatment here: oral pan-JAK inhibitor, 5-10 mg twice daily. Peripheral blood, together with lesional scalp punch biopsies, was collected from alopecia areata patients. Germline CDR1 is SQVTM and CDR2 is ANQGSEA. This CDR3 spans 13 amino acids. V dropped 4 bases and J dropped 1 base, with 9 bases sitting between them.

Specimen: skin, collected at week 24, from a patient treated with tofacitinib. The rearrangement uses TRBV29-1 and TRBJ2-3, with D tentatively TRBD1 (6 bases). The TCR comes from a human donor with alopecia areata. The CDR3 DNA is TGCAGCGTTGGGGGGCGCGGCACAGATACGCAGTATTTT. It specifies CSVGGRGTDTQYF.